Presented here are 3 T cell receptor beta chains from one specimen sequenced in a study of molecular identifiers for immune sequencing clone quantification. MiXCR, applied by TCRdb to the PCR reads, yields one record per CDR3 protein. The sample lists about 640,000 distinct CDR3 sequences; 20% were seen once. Specimen: naive CD8+ T cells from blood, with Jurkat cell RNA spiked in. Subset given: FACS-sorted CD8+CD4-CCR7+CD45RA+ naive T cells. The receptor source for this set is a human donor in good health. Some libraries in this study had Jurkat cell RNA spiked in.

This clonotype occurred many times. The V gene is TRBV9, the J gene TRBJ2-3; D not certain. The CDR3 totals 13 residues. Germline V gene lookup returns CDR1 SGDLS and CDR2 YYNGEE. V lost 0 bases, J lost 6 bases, and 8 bases lay in between. The CDR3 region is CASSVAWPDTQYF. The CDR3 DNA reads TGTGCCAGCAGCGTAGCTTGGCCTGATACGCAGTATTTT.

This clonotype was seen many times. The V gene is TRBV2, the J gene TRBJ2-3, with 9 bases that match TRBD2. The CDR3 extends over 16 amino acids. Germline V gene sequence: CDR1 SNHLY, CDR2 FYNNEI. The V and J ends lost 6 bases and 2 bases, in that order; junction bases with no gene match: 9. The CDR3 DNA is TGTGCCAGCAGCGACTGGACTAGCGAGACCACAGATACGCAGTATTTT. It specifies CASSDWTSETTDTQYF.

In this sample, this clonotype turned up many times. V gene TRBV6-2 or TRBV6-3 combines with J gene TRBJ2-1; 10 bases agree with TRBD1. V shed 7 bases and J 14 bases; nucleotides not matched to a gene: 5. In germline, CDR1 is MNHEY, CDR2 SVGEGT. CDR3 size: 11 residues. CDR3 residues: CASKVGTGEFF. The CDR3 DNA is TGTGCCAGCAAGGTGGGGACAGGGGAGTTCTTC.